The clone carrying this T cell receptor beta chain was picked up many times. The target antigen is unknown. This entry is derived from a study of early T cells in non-severe SARS-CoV-2 infection. The overall study: Sequencing input comprised bulk RNA from unsorted whole blood; chain pairing was not available.

General study findings and limits: Sequences matched to VDJdb favored anti-spike CD8 responses, while private and CD4 specificities were missed.

Trimming removed 6 bases at V and 5 bases at J, with 22 bases between. In germline, CDR1 is SNHLY, CDR2 FYNNEI. The CDR3 extends over 16 amino acids. The TCR library protocol was used to attach unique molecular identifiers. These identifiers were attached to individual cDNA molecules. TCRdb re-called the 5' RACE reads with MiXCR, one entry per CDR3 protein. The sample carries 35,000 to 50,000 distinct CDR3 sequences, less than 7% recorded once. The chain joins TRBV2 to TRBJ2-5, with D possibly being TRBD2 (6 bases). This sequence originates from an adult who was a healthcare worker with PCR-confirmed SARS-CoV-2 infection or an uninfected control (not recorded which). Sequenced here: whole blood, sampled at baseline. The CDR3 reads CASRNRDSITAETQYF. CDR3 bases: TGTGCCAGCAGAAACCGGGACTCCATCACGGCCGAGACCCAGTACTTC.